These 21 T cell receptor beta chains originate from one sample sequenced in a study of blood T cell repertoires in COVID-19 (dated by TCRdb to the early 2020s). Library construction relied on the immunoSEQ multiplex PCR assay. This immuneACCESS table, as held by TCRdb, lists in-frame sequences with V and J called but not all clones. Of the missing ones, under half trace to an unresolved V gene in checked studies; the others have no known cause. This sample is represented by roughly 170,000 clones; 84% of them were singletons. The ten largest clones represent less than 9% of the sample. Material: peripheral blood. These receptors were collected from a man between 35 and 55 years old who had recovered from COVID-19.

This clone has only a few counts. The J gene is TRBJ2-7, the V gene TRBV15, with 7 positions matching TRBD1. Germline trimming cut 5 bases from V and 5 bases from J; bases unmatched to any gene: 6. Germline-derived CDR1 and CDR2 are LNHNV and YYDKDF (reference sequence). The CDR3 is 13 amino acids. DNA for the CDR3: TGTGCCACCAGCCCCGGACAGGTTGACGAGCAGTACTTC. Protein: CATSPGQVDEQYF.

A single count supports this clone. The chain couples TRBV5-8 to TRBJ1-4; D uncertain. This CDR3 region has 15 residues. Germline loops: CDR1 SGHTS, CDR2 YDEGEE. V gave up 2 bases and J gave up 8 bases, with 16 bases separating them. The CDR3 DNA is TGTGCCAGCAGCTTATATGGATTTGCGGGGGAAAAACTGTTTTTT. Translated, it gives CASSLYGFAGEKLFF.

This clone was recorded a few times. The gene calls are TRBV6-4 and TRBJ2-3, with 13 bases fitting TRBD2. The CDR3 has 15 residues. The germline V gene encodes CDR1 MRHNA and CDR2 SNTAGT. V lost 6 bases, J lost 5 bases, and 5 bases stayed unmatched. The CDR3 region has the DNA TGTGCCAGCAGACCACTAGCGGGGGGGGAAGATACGCAGTATTTT. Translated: CASRPLAGGEDTQYF.

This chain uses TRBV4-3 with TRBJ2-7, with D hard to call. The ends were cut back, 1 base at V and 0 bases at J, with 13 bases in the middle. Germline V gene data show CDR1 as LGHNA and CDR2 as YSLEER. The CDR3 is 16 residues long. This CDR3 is CASSQGAHSISYEQYF. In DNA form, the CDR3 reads TGCGCCAGCAGCCAAGGGGCACATTCTATCTCCTACGAGCAGTACTTC.

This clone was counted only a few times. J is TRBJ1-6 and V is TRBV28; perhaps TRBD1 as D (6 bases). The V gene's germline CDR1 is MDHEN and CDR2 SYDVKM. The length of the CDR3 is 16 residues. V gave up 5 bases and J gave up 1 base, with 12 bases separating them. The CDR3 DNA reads TGTGCCAGCAGTGAATACAGGGTTTCCTATAATTCACCCCTCCACTTT. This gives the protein CASSEYRVSYNSPLHF.

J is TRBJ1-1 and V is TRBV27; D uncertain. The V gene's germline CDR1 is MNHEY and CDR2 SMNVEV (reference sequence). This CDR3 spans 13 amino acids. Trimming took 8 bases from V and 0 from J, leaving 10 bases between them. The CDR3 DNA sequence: TGTGCCAGCGCCTCCGGGTTGAACACTGAAGCTTTCTTT. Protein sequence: CASASGLNTEAFF.

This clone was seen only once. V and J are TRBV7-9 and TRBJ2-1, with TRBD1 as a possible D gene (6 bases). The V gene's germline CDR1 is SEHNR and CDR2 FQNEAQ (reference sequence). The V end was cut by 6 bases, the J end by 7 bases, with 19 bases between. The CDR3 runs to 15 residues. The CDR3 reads CASRLQGFSRNEQFF. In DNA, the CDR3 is TGTGCCAGCAGACTACAGGGTTTTTCCCGTAATGAGCAGTTCTTC. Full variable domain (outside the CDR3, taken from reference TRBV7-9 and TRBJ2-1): DTGVSQNPRHKITKRGQNVTFRCDPISEHNRLYWYRQTLGQGPEFLTYFQNEAQLEKSRLLSDRFSAERPKGSFSTLEIQRTEQGDSAMYLCASRLQGFSRNEQFFGPGTRLTVL.

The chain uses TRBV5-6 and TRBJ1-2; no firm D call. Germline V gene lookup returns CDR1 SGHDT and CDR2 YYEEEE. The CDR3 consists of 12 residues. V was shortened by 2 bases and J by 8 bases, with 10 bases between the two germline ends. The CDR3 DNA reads TGTGCCAGCAGCTTAGGTCTAGAGGGCTACACCTTC. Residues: CASSLGLEGYTF.

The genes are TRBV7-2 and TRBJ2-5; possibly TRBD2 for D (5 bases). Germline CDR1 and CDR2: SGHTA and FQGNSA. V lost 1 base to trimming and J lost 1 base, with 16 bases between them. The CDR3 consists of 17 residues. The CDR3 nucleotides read TGTGCCAGCAGCTTAGGGCTTGTCGGGAAATTCCAAGAGACCCAGTACTTC. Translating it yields CASSLGLVGKFQETQYF.

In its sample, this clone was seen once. Here the CDR3 DNA reads TGCGCCAGCAGCCAAGTTGTGAGGGTGGGCGGGGAGCTGTTTTTT. Its translation: CASSQVVRVGGELFF. This chain connects TRBV4-3 to TRBJ2-2; D possibly corresponds to TRBD2 (5 bases). CDR3 length equals 15 residues. V gave up 1 base and J gave up 7 bases, with 13 bases separating them. Germline V gene sequence: CDR1 LGHNA, CDR2 YSLEER.

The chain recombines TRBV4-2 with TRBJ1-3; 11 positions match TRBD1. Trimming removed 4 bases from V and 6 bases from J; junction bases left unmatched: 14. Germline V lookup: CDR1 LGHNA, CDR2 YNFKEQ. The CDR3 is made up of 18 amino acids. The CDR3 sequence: CASSPGQGAVASTNTIYF. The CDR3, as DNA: TGTGCCAGCAGCCCCGGACAGGGGGCGGTTGCGTCGACAAACACCATATATTTT.

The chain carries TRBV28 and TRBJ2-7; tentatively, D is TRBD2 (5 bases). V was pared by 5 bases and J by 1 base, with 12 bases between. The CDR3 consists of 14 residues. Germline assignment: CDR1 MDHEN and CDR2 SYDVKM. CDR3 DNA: TGTGCCAGCAGTGGACTCGCGGTTTCCTACGAGCAGTACTTC. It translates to CASSGLAVSYEQYF.

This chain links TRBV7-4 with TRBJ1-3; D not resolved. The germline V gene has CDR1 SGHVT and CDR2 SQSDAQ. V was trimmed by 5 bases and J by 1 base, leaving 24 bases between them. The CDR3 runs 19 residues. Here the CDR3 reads CASSLPRWAVTLSGNTIYF. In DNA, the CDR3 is TGTGCCAGCAGCCTCCCCCGGTGGGCAGTTACTCTTTCTGGAAACACCATATATTTT.

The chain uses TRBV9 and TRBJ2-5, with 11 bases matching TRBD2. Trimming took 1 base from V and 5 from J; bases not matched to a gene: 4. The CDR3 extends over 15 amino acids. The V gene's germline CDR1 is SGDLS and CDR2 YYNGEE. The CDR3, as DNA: TGTGCCAGCAGCGTACTAGCGGGAGGTGGGGAGACCCAGTACTTC. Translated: CASSVLAGGGETQYF. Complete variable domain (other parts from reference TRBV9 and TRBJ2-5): DSGVTQTPKHLITATGQRVTLRCSPRSGDLSVYWYQQSLDQGLQFLIQYYNGEERAKGNILERFSAQQFPDLHSELNLSSLELGDSALYFCASSVLAGGGETQYFGPGTRLLVL.

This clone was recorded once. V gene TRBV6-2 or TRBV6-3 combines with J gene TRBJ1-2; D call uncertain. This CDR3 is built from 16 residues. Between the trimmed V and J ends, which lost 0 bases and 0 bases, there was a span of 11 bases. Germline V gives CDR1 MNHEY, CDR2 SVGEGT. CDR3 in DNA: TGTGCCAGCAGTTACTCGACAAGGTCGACTAACTATGGCTACACCTTC. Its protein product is CASSYSTRSTNYGYTF.

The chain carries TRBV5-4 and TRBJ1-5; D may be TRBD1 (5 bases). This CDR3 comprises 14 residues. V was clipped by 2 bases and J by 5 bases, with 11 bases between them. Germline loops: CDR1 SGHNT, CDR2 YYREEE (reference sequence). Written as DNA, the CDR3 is TGTGCCAGCAGCTTTGGTGGAGGGGATCAGCCCCAGCATTTT. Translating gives CASSFGGGDQPQHF.

As DNA, the CDR3 is TGTGCCAGCAGCTTAACGCAGGGTCCAGATAGCTCCGGGGAGCTGTTTTTT. Its translation: CASSLTQGPDSSGELFF. J is TRBJ2-2 and V is TRBV7-3; D possibly corresponds to TRBD1 (5 bases). This CDR3 is built from 17 residues. Germline CDR1 and CDR2: SGHTA and FQGTGA. Trimming pared 0 bases from V and 6 bases from J, leaving 17 bases between.

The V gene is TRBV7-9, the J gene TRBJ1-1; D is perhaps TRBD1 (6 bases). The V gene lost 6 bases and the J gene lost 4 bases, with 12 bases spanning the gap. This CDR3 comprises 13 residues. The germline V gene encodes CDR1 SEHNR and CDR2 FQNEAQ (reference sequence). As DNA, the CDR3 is TGTGCCAGCAGGGACAGCCTAATCACTGAAGCTTTCTTT. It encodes CASRDSLITEAFF.

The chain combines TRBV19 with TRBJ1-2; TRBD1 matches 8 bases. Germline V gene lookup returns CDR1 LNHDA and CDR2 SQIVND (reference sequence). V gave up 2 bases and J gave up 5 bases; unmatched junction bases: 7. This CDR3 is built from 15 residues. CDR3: CASSIQAGGEYGYTF. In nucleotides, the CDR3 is TGTGCCAGTAGTATACAGGCAGGGGGCGAGTATGGCTACACCTTC. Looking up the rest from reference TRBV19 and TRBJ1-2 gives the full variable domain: DGGITQSPKYLFRKEGQNVTLSCEQNLNHDAMYWYRQDPGQGLRLIYYSQIVNDFQKGDIAEGYSVSREKKESFPLTVTSAQKNPTAFYLCASSIQAGGEYGYTFGSGTRLTVV.

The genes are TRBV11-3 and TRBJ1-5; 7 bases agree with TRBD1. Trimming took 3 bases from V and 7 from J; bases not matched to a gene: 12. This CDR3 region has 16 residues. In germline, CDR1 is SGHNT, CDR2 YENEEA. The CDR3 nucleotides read TGTGCCAGCAGCTTCGGGACGGCAGGGGGACTCCAGCCCCAGCATTTT. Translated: CASSFGTAGGLQPQHF.

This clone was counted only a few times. The CDR3 region is CASSPEARQPQHF. For the CDR3, the DNA is TGTGCCAGCAGTCCCGAAGCGCGTCAGCCCCAGCATTTT. V and J are TRBV27 and TRBJ1-5; D is unresolved. This CDR3 region has 13 residues. Looked up from germline, CDR1 is MNHEY and CDR2 is SMNVEV (reference sequence). Trimming cost V 5 bases and J 6 bases, with 11 bases left between them.